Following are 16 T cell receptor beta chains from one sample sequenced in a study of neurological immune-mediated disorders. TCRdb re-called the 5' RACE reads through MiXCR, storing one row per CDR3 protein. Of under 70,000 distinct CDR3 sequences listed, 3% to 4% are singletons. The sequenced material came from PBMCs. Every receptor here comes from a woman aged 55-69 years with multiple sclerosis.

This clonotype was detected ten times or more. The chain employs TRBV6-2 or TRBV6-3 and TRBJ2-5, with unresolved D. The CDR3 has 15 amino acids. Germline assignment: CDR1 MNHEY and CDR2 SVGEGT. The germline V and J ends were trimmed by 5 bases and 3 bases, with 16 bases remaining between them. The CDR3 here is CASSDRTIFEETQYF. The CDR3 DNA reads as TGTGCCAGCAGTGACCGGACCATTTTTGAAGAGACCCAGTACTTC.

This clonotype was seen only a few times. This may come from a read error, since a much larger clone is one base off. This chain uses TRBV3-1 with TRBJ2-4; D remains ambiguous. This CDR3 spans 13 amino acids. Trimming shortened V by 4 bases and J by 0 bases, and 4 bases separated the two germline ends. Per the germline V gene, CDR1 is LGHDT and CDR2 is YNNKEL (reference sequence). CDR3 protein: CASSLIAKNIQYF. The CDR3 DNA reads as TGTGCCAGCAGCCTTATAGCCAAAAACATTCAGTACTTC.

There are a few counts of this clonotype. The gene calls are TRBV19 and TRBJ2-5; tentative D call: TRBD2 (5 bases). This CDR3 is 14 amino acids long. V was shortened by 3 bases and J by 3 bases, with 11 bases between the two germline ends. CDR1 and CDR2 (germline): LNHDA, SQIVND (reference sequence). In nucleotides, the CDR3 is TGTGCCAGTAGTATGGCCGTCGGGGAAGAGACCCAGTACTTC. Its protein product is CASSMAVGEETQYF.

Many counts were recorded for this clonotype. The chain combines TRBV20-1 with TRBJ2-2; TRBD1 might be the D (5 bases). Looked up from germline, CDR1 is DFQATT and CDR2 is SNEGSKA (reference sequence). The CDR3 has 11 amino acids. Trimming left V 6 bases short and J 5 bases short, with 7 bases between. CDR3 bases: TGCAGTGCGCACAGGACCGGGGAGCTGTTTTTT. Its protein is CSAHRTGELFF.

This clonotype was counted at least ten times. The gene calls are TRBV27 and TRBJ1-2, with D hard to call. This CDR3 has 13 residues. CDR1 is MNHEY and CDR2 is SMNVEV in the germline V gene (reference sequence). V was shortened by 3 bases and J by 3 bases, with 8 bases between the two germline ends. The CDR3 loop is CASSFHVDYGYTF. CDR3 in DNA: TGTGCCAGCAGTTTTCACGTGGACTATGGCTACACCTTC.

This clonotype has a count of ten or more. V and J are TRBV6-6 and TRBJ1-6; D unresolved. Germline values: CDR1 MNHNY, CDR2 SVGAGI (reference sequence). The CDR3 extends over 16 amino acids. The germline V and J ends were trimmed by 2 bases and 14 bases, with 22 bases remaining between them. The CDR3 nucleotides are TGTGCCAGCAGTTACCTCTCTCTGGGTAGGGTATCTGCCCTCCACTTT. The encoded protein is CASSYLSLGRVSALHF.

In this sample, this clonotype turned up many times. CDR3 sequence: CASSFEVSGANVLTF. The CDR3 region has the DNA TGTGCCAGCAGTTTTGAGGTATCCGGGGCCAACGTCCTGACTTTC. The chain combines TRBV28 with TRBJ2-6; unclear D gene. From germline, CDR1 is MDHEN and CDR2 SYDVKM. The CDR3 sequence is 15 residues long. Trimming pared 3 bases from V and 4 bases from J, leaving 10 bases between. The variable domain in full, with the rest retrieved from reference TRBV28 and TRBJ2-6, is DVKVTQSSRYLVKRTGEKVFLECVQDMDHENMFWYRQDPGLGLRLIYFSYDVKMKEKGDIPEGYSVSREKKERFSLILESASTNQTSMYLCASSFEVSGANVLTFGAGSRLTVL.

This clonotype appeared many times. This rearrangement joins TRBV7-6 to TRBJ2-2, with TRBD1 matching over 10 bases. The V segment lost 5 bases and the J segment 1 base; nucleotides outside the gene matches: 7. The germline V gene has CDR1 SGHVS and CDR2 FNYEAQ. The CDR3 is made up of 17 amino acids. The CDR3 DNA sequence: TGTGCCAGCAGCCCGAGGGGGGACAGGGGGAACACCGGGGAGCTGTTTTTT. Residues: CASSPRGDRGNTGELFF. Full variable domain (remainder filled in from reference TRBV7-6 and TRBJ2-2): GAGVSQSPRYKVTKRGQDVALRCDPISGHVSLYWYRQALGQGPEFLTYFNYEAQQDKSGLPNDRFSAERPEGSISTLTIQRTEQRDSAMYRCASSPRGDRGNTGELFFGEGSRLTVL.

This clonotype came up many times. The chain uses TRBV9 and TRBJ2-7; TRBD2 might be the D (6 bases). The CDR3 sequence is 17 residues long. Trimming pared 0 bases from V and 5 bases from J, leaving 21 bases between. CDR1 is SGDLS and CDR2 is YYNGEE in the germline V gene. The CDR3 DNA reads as TGTGCCAGCAGCGTAGTATTATCGGGAGTGTTTCCCCACGAGCAGTACTTC. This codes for CASSVVLSGVFPHEQYF. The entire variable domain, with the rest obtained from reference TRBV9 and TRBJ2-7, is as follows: DSGVTQTPKHLITATGQRVTLRCSPRSGDLSVYWYQQSLDQGLQFLIQYYNGEERAKGNILERFSAQQFPDLHSELNLSSLELGDSALYFCASSVVLSGVFPHEQYFGPGTRLTVT.

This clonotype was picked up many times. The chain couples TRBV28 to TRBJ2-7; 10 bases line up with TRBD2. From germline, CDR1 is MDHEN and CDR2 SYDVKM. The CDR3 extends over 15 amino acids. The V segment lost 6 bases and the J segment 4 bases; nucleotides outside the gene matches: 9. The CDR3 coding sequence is TGTGCCAGCAGCCTATCACCGGGACTAGCGTACGAGCAGTACTTC. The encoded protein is CASSLSPGLAYEQYF.

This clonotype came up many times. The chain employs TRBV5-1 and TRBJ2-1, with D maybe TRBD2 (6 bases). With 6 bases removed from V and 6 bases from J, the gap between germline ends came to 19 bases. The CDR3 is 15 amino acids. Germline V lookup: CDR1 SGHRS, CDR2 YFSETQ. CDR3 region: CASKNRDSRINEQFF. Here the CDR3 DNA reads TGCGCCAGCAAAAACCGGGACTCACGTATCAATGAGCAGTTCTTC.

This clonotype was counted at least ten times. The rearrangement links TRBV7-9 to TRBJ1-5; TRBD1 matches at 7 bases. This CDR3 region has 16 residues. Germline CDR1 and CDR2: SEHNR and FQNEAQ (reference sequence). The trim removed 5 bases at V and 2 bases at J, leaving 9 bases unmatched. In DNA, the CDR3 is TGTGCCAGCAGCCCATCGACAGGGTACGGCAATCAGCCCCAGCATTTT. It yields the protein CASSPSTGYGNQPQHF. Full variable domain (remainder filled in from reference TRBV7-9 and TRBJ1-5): DTGVSQNPRHKITKRGQNVTFRCDPISEHNRLYWYRQTLGQGPEFLTYFQNEAQLEKSRLLSDRFSAERPKGSFSTLEIQRTEQGDSAMYLCASSPSTGYGNQPQHFGDGTRLSIL.

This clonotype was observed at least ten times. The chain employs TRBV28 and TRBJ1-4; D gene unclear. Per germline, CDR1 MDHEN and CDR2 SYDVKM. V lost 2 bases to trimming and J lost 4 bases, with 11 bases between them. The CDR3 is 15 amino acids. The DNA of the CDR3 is TGTGCCAGCAGTTTACCCCTCGGCCATAATGAAAAACTGTTTTTT. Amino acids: CASSLPLGHNEKLFF.

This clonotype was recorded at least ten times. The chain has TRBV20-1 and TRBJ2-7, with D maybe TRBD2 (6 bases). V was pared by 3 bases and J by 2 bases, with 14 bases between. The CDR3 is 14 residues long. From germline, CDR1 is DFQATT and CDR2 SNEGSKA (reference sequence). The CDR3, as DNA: TGCAGTGCTAGCGGGGGTCTTCCCCCCTACGAGCAGTACTTC. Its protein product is CSASGGLPPYEQYF.

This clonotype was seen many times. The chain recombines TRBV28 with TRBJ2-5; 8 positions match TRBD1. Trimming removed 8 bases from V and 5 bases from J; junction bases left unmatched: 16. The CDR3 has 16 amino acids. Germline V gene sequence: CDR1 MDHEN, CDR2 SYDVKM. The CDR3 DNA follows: TGTGCCAGCGGATCCCCGTGGGGGCAGGGGGCTGAGACCCAGTACTTC. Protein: CASGSPWGQGAETQYF. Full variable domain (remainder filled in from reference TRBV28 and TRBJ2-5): DVKVTQSSRYLVKRTGEKVFLECVQDMDHENMFWYRQDPGLGLRLIYFSYDVKMKEKGDIPEGYSVSREKKERFSLILESASTNQTSMYLCASGSPWGQGAETQYFGPGTRLLVL.

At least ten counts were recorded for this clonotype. Here the CDR3 reads CSARTGGDTEAFF. DNA of the CDR3: TGCAGTGCTAGAACTGGTGGGGACACTGAAGCTTTCTTT. The chain links TRBV20-1 to TRBJ1-1; D not certain. V lost 2 bases and J 3 bases, leaving 10 bases between the germline ends. The CDR3 consists of 13 residues. Germline assignment: CDR1 DFQATT and CDR2 SNEGSKA (reference sequence).